The clone carrying this TCR beta chain was seen a few times. The authors ran a second PCR of roughly 6 to 12 cycles using a sample-barcoded 5' primer and a J-beta primer mix. TCRdb used MiXCR to reprocess the 5' RACE reads, holding one entry per CDR3 protein. The sample records around 780,000 distinct CDR3 sequences, roughly 50% being singletons. The data were obtained in a study of blood T cells in healthy people across ages. Germline V gene data show CDR1 as SGHRS and CDR2 as YFSETQ. V lost 0 bases to trimming and J lost 2 bases, with 12 bases between them. The CDR3 is made up of 15 amino acids. Sequencing was performed on blood. The receptor comes from a man aged 40-50 years in good health. This chain uses TRBV5-1 with TRBJ2-7, with D perhaps TRBD1 or TRBD2 (6 bases each). The CDR3 here is CASSLERGVTYEQYF. The CDR3 region has the DNA TGCGCCAGCAGCTTGGAGAGGGGGGTGACCTACGAGCAGTACTTC.